This is a list of T cell receptor beta chains from one sample in a study of cytomegalovirus exposure and HLA in healthy donors. Assay: immunoSEQ multiplex PCR; the TCRdb copy retains only in-frame clones and omits some. Among 90,000 to 150,000 clones, roughly 72% were seen once, and the ten largest hold around 10%. Specimen: PBMCs. These receptors all stem from a woman between 50 and 59 years old in good health and CMV-seropositive. Each CDR3 is given with its conserved first and last residue. A D gene is named only where the DNA matches it firmly. Part of the rows lack a size; the others show once, few, many or a class for expanded clones.

>TRBJ1-5|TRBD1|NA|TRBV4-3
TGCGCCAGCAGCCAAGGAAGCGAGGACAGGGGGCAAACCCAGCATTTT
CASSQGSEDRGQTQHF
>TRBJ2-7|TRBD1|few|TRBV30
TGTGCCTGGATTACACCCCGGGACAGCCGGGGCACCTACGAGCAGTACTTC
CAWITPRDSRGTYEQYF
>TRBJ2-7|TRBD2|NA|TRBV5-1
TGCGCCAGCAGCGGACTAGCGGGAGAGTACGAGCAGTACTTC
CASSGLAGEYEQYF
>TRBJ2-1|TRBD1|once|TRBV18
TGTGCCAGCTCCCCAATGACAGGGGGAAACAATGAGCAGTTCTTC
CASSPMTGGNNEQFF
>TRBJ2-2|TRBD1|NA|TRBV6-5
TGTGCCAGCGAGCCGGGACAGGGGGCGATCGGGGAGCTGTTTTTT
CASEPGQGAIGELFF
>TRBJ2-1|TRBD2|NA|TRBV28
TGTGCCAGCAGTTTAAGCGGGAGGAGACTTATTGGGAATGAGCAGTTCTTC
CASSLSGRRLIGNEQFF
>TRBJ1-1|TRBD1|NA|TRBV28
TGTGCCAGCAGTTTATTGGGACAGGAGACGAACACTGAAGCTTTCTTT
CASSLLGQETNTEAFF
>TRBJ2-1|TRBD2|NA|TRBV6-5
TGTGCCAGCAGTTACGGAGGTAGCGGGGCCTACAATGAGCAGTTCTTC
CASSYGGSGAYNEQFF
>TRBJ2-7|TRBD2|NA|TRBV27
TGTGCCAGCAGTCTCGGACTAGCGGGTTCAGGGGATTACGAGCAGTACTTC
CASSLGLAGSGDYEQYF
>TRBJ1-2|NA|NA|TRBV7-9
TGTGCCAGCAGCTTAGCACAGGGCGCCGGCTATGGCTACACCTTC
CASSLAQGAGYGYTF
>TRBJ2-1|NA|few|TRBV4-3
TGCGCCAGCAGCTCATTGACTAGCAATGAGCAGTTCTTC
CASSSLTSNEQFF
>TRBJ2-2|TRBD2|NA|TRBV2
TGTGCCAGCAGTGAATGGTTTAGCGGGGCCGCGAACACCGGGGAGCTGTTTTTT
CASSEWFSGAANTGELFF
>TRBJ2-7|NA|NA|TRBV7-2
TGTGCCAGCAGCCGTAAACCGGGAGCAGACTACGAGCAGTACTTC
CASSRKPGADYEQYF
>TRBJ1-1|NA|NA|TRBV11-2
TGTGCCAGCAGCTTAACCCGACTGAGGAACACTGAAGCTTTCTTT
CASSLTRLRNTEAFF
>TRBJ2-3|NA|NA|TRBV29-1
TGCAGCGTTGAATTCGCTGGGAGGACCACAGATACGCAGTATTTT
CSVEFAGRTTDTQYF
>TRBJ1-1|NA|NA|TRBV5-1
TGCGCCAGCAGCTTGGCTCCCGGGGATGGGGCTTTCTTT
CASSLAPGDGAFF
>TRBJ1-1|TRBD1|NA|TRBV29-1
TGCAGCGTCTCTACACGACTCGCTCGGACAGGGGTAGTTGCTTTCTTT
CSVSTRLARTGVVAFF
>TRBJ2-1|NA|once|TRBV6-4
TGTGCCAGCAGTGACTCTACGCGCGGCCTCAATGAGCAGTTCTTC
CASSDSTRGLNEQFF
>TRBJ2-5|NA|NA|TRBV19
TGTGCCAGTAGTATAGTTCCGGCCTCGGGGACCCAGTACTTC
CASSIVPASGTQYF
>TRBJ2-7|TRBD1|NA|TRBV18
TGTGCCAGCTCACCGCCGGGACAGGGTGCCTACGAGCAGTACTTC
CASSPPGQGAYEQYF
>TRBJ2-7|TRBD1|NA|TRBV12-5
TGTGCTAGTGGTTTGGTATTTGACAGGGGGTACGAGCAGTACTTC
CASGLVFDRGYEQYF
>TRBJ2-7|NA|NA|TRBV29-1
TGCAGCGTTGGGCAGTTCTACGAGCAGTACTTC
CSVGQFYEQYF
>TRBJ2-4|TRBD1|NA|TRBV19
TGTGCCAGTAGTATCCGGGACAGGGGAAGCATTCAGTACTTC
CASSIRDRGSIQYF
>TRBJ1-4|NA|NA|TRBV19
TGTGCCAGTAGTGATTCCCTAGGGGCAGGGCACGAAAAACTGTTTTTT
CASSDSLGAGHEKLFF